Below are 22 T cell receptor beta chains sequenced from a single sample in a study of T cell changes during pregnancy in multiple sclerosis. TCRdb's table, derived via immunoSEQ multiplex PCR, lists solely in-frame clones and lacks some. Of about 40,000 clones in the sample, approximately 94% were seen once. Sequenced material: peripheral blood, taken before pregnancy. The receptors come from a female donor with multiple sclerosis, enrolled in a pregnancy study.

The chain is built from TRBV7-9 and TRBJ2-3, with no clear D. Germline V lookup: CDR1 SEHNR, CDR2 FQNEAQ (reference sequence). This CDR3 region has 14 residues. Deletions cut 4 bases from V and 3 bases from J, with 11 bases between. CDR3 DNA: TGTGCCAGCAGCTCGGTCGTAGATACAGATACGCAGTATTTT. As protein: CASSSVVDTDTQYF. Variable domain in full (rest from reference TRBV7-9 and TRBJ2-3): DTGVSQNPRHKITKRGQNVTFRCDPISEHNRLYWYRQTLGQGPEFLTYFQNEAQLEKSRLLSDRFSAERPKGSFSTLEIQRTEQGDSAMYLCASSSVVDTDTQYFGPGTRLTVL.

This clone was counted once. The rearrangement joins TRBV27 to TRBJ2-7; the D gene is possibly TRBD2 (5 bases). Germline CDR1 and CDR2: MNHEY and SMNVEV (reference sequence). This CDR3 is 14 amino acids long. V lost 0 bases, J lost 7 bases, and 13 bases lay in between. CDR3 sequence: CASSLSYLGLEQYF. The DNA for the CDR3 is TGTGCCAGCAGTTTATCGTATCTCGGACTGGAGCAGTACTTC.

The chain recombines TRBV5-1 with TRBJ2-5, with D possibly matching TRBD1 (5 bases). Trimming removed 0 bases from V and 2 bases from J, with 11 bases in between. Germline-derived CDR1 and CDR2 are SGHRS and YFSETQ. CDR3 length: 15 amino acids. In nucleotides, the CDR3 is TGCGCCAGCAGCTTGGCCGAAGGGGCGCAAGAGACCCAGTACTTC. Translating gives CASSLAEGAQETQYF.

The chain recombines TRBV6-1 with TRBJ2-7; possibly TRBD2 for D (6 bases). V shed 6 bases and J shed 6 bases, with 18 bases lying between them. This CDR3 spans 14 amino acids. Germline assignment: CDR1 MNHNS and CDR2 SASEGT. The CDR3 bases are TGTGCCAGCAGGGTAACTAGCCGGCCGTCCGAGCAGTACTTC. Its translation is CASRVTSRPSEQYF.

The gene calls are TRBV30 and TRBJ2-1; TRBD2 matches 10 bases. The CDR3 extends over 15 amino acids. The ends lost 4 bases at V and 4 bases at J; junction bases unmatched: 7. The germline V gene has CDR1 GTSNPN and CDR2 SVGIG (reference sequence). CDR3 nucleotides: TGTGCCTGGACCGAATCTAGCGGGAGATACAATGAGCAGTTCTTC. Its protein product is CAWTESSGRYNEQFF.

The V and J genes are TRBV9 and TRBJ1-3; a weak D match, TRBD1 (6 bases). The germline CDR1 and CDR2 sequences are SGDLS and YYNGEE. With 5 bases removed from V and 0 bases from J, the gap between germline ends came to 12 bases. This CDR3 has 15 amino acids. The CDR3 here is CASSIRGNSGNTIYF. The CDR3 nucleotides are TGTGCCAGCAGTATCAGGGGCAACTCTGGAAACACCATATATTTT.

J is TRBJ2-5 and V is TRBV7-2, with D possibly matching TRBD1 (7 bases). Trimming shortened V by 5 bases and J by 1 base, and 20 bases separated the two germline ends. Germline V CDR1 and CDR2: SGHTA, FQGNSA. This CDR3 has 17 residues. CDR3: CASSRGVQGGIQETQYF. CDR3 nucleotide sequence: TGTGCCAGCAGCCGCGGGGTTCAGGGGGGTATCCAAGAGACCCAGTACTTC.

The V and J genes are TRBV28 and TRBJ2-6, with TRBD1 identical over 9 bases. This CDR3 is built from 14 residues. Germline CDR1 and CDR2: MDHEN and SYDVKM. V lost 8 bases and J lost 2; bases outside the gene matches: 1. CDR3 protein: CASRTGAGANVLTF. Here the CDR3 DNA reads TGTGCCAGCCGGACAGGGGCTGGGGCCAACGTCCTGACTTTC.

The chain combines TRBV27 with TRBJ1-4; D remains unclear. The length of the CDR3 is 13 residues. CDR1 and CDR2 from the germline V gene are MNHEY and SMNVEV (reference sequence). Trimming shortened V by 6 bases and J by 4 bases, and 9 bases separated the two germline ends. The CDR3 loop is CASRNRRNEKLFF. Written as DNA, the CDR3 is TGTGCCAGCAGGAACAGACGTAATGAAAAACTGTTTTTT.

This chain links TRBV11-2 with TRBJ1-5; 7 positions match TRBD1. The CDR3 sequence is 14 residues long. V trimming: 6 bases; J trimming: 8 bases; junction bases outside the gene matches: 10. Germline CDR1 SGHAT, CDR2 FQNNGV. CDR3 DNA: TGTGCCAGCAGTCTCGACAGGGCCAGCGAGCCCCAGCATTTT. Its protein product is CASSLDRASEPQHF.

The chain recombines TRBV5-1 with TRBJ1-1, with a tentative D call TRBD1 (5 bases). The V and J ends lost 5 bases and 4 bases respectively, with 15 bases between them. The length of the CDR3 is 14 residues. The germline gives CDR1 SGHRS, CDR2 YFSETQ. The CDR3 region has the DNA TGCGCCAGCAGGAAAGGGGAAGGGGTCACTGAAGCTTTCTTT. Residues: CASRKGEGVTEAFF.

In DNA form, the CDR3 reads TGTGCCAGTAGTATGGGTGGGGTCGGAGGGACAGATACGCAGTATTTT. Residues: CASSMGGVGGTDTQYF. V and J are TRBV19 and TRBJ2-3; D is perhaps TRBD2 (6 bases). There are 16 residues in the CDR3. V lost 3 bases, J lost 3 bases, and 16 bases lay in between. Germline lookup yields CDR1 LNHDA and CDR2 SQIVND (reference sequence).

The chain links TRBV5-1 to TRBJ1-5; the match to TRBD1 covers 8 bases. The trim removed 1 base at V and 5 bases at J, leaving 5 bases unmatched. The CDR3 contains 15 residues. The V gene's germline CDR1 is SGHRS and CDR2 YFSETQ. The CDR3 bases are TGCGCCAGCAGCTTGTTTTCAGGGGGCGATCAGCCCCAGCATTTT. Residues: CASSLFSGGDQPQHF. The whole variable domain, filled in from reference TRBV5-1 and TRBJ1-5, reads KAGVTQTPRYLIKTRGQQVTLSCSPISGHRSVSWYQQTPGQGLQFLFEYFSETQRNKGNFPGRFSGRQFSNSRSEMNVSTLELGDSALYLCASSLFSGGDQPQHFGDGTRLSIL.

J is TRBJ2-7 and V is TRBV19; 9 nucleotides match TRBD2. With V trimmed by 2 bases and J by 3 bases, 5 bases remained unmatched. The CDR3 covers 15 residues. The germline gives CDR1 LNHDA, CDR2 SQIVND (reference sequence). The CDR3 is CASSISGGGGYEQYF. Here the CDR3 DNA reads TGTGCCAGTAGTATATCAGGCGGGGGGGGCTACGAGCAGTACTTC.

V is TRBV7-3 and J is TRBJ2-7; the match to TRBD1 covers 10 bases. The V gene end was trimmed by 3 bases and the J gene end by 0 bases; junction bases not matched to a gene: 11. The CDR3 totals 18 residues. The germline CDR1 and CDR2 sequences are SGHTA and FQGTGA. The DNA for the CDR3 is TGTGCCAGCAGCTTCGGGACAGGGGAGATTCAAGGCTCCTACGAGCAGTACTTC. Protein product: CASSFGTGEIQGSYEQYF.

This clone turned up a few times. The rearrangement uses TRBV4-3 and TRBJ2-3, with unresolved D. The ends were cut back, 0 bases at V and 0 bases at J, with 10 bases in the middle. The CDR3 is 16 amino acids. The germline CDR1 and CDR2 sequences are LGHNA and YSLEER. CDR3 coding DNA: TGCGCCAGCAGCCAAGATTGGGCGTCTAGCACAGATACGCAGTATTTT. This translates into CASSQDWASSTDTQYF.

The genes are TRBV6-4 and TRBJ2-1, with 10 bases identical to TRBD2. V trimming: 1 base; J trimming: 5 bases; junction bases outside the gene matches: 11. This CDR3 contains 18 residues. Looked up from germline, CDR1 is MRHNA and CDR2 is SNTAGT. CDR3 protein: CASSDFPIGLADNNEQFF. CDR3 coding DNA: TGTGCCAGCAGTGACTTTCCAATAGGACTAGCGGATAACAATGAGCAGTTCTTC.

The rearrangement joins TRBV19 to TRBJ1-1; 9 bases are shared with TRBD1. Germline CDR1 and CDR2: LNHDA and SQIVND (reference sequence). Trimming removed 3 bases from V and 7 bases from J; junction bases left unmatched: 6. The CDR3 has 14 residues. For the CDR3, the DNA is TGTGCCAGTAGTATGTTGCGACAGGGGGTTGAAGCTTTCTTT. Amino acid sequence: CASSMLRQGVEAFF.

This clone was counted once. V usage is TRBV18 and J usage is TRBJ2-5; 15 bases are shared with TRBD2. After removal of 3 bases from V and 5 bases from J, the junction contained 4 bases not matched to a gene. Looked up from germline, CDR1 is KGHSH and CDR2 is LQKENI. This CDR3 spans 16 amino acids. Here the CDR3 DNA reads TGTGCCAGCTCACCGGGACTAGCGGGAGGTCGGGAGACCCAGTACTTC. It specifies CASSPGLAGGRETQYF.

The chain has TRBV7-2 and TRBJ2-5; 10 nucleotides line up with TRBD2. The CDR3 runs to 13 residues. V dropped 5 bases and J dropped 5; count of bases not matched to a gene: 2. Germline CDR1 SGHTA, CDR2 FQGNSA. CDR3: CASSVSGRETQYF. Written as DNA, the CDR3 is TGTGCCAGCAGCGTTAGCGGGAGGGAGACCCAGTACTTC.

J is TRBJ1-2 and V is TRBV14, with D possibly matching TRBD1 (5 bases). Between the trimmed V and J ends, which lost 2 bases and 6 bases, there was a span of 10 bases. The CDR3 has 13 residues. The germline V gene encodes CDR1 SGHDN and CDR2 FVKESK. CDR3 region: CASSQNSGNGYTF. For the CDR3, the DNA is TGTGCCAGCAGCCAAAACTCAGGGAATGGCTACACCTTC.

This chain connects TRBV2 to TRBJ1-2, with TRBD1 as a possible D gene (6 bases). V gave up 5 bases and J gave up 4 bases, with 14 bases separating them. The CDR3 extends over 14 amino acids. In germline, CDR1 is SNHLY, CDR2 FYNNEI. The CDR3 spells CASSYSGDGYGYTF. The CDR3 DNA sequence: TGTGCCAGCAGTTATTCAGGGGATGGCTATGGCTACACCTTC.